This T cell receptor beta chain was sequenced for a study of shared clonotypes between healthy human individuals. Study-level findings and limits: The small donor group covered limited genetic and exposure diversity. Relative to memory subsets, naive subsets generally showed larger estimated richness. Naive CD4 clonotype sharing across a few donors was roughly 5%.

Deep was the level at which the assay was run. Clones were read by immunoSEQ multiplex PCR, and TCRdb kept only the in-frame ones, dropping some. The repertoire holds about 980,000 clones, with around 80% as singletons. Concerning this clone: The antigen remains unidentified. Distinct nucleotide sequences in the sample also encode this CDR3.

CDR3 length equals 15 residues. The germline gives CDR1 MDHEN, CDR2 SYDVKM. V lost 4 bases to trimming and J lost 4 bases, with 11 bases between them. The sample consisted of memory CD4+ T cells sorted from blood. Subset reported: CD45RA-negative fraction. This receptor was obtained from a man between 18 and 29 years old in good health. The chain recombines TRBV28 with TRBJ2-6; D unresolved. CDR3 sequence: CASSSSGAGANVLTF. The DNA of the CDR3 is TGTGCCAGCAGTTCATCAGGAGCGGGGGCCAACGTCCTGACTTTC.